These 21 T cell receptor beta chains came from one sample sequenced in a study of response to subunit inactivated influenza vaccine (dated by TCRdb to between 2017 and 2018). To prepare the library, RT-PCR was applied. This sample was sequenced with an Illumina HiSeq 2500. TCRdb trimmed the raw reads at Q25, called clones with MiXCR and kept productive beta chains. Identical CDR3 protein sequences are pooled into one entry, listed with their most common genes and DNA. The sample table lists 500,000 or so distinct CDR3 sequences, about 15% of them with a count of one. Together, the top ten hold around 3% of the sample. The source material was CD4+ T cells sorted from PBMCs, sampled around 25 months after vaccination. The receptors here all came from a man between 45 and 75 years old who received an inactivated influenza vaccine. Donor details come from another sample of the same person, matched by shared clones.

In this sample, this clonotype turned up a few times. V and J are TRBV20-1 and TRBJ2-1; D might be TRBD1 (6 bases). Trimming cost V 4 bases and J 2 bases, with 12 bases left between them. The CDR3 contains 14 residues. The germline CDR1 and CDR2 sequences are DFQATT and SNEGSKA (reference sequence). CDR3 sequence (DNA): TGCAGTGCTACTTCAGGGGCGGCCTACAATGAGCAGTTCTTC. The encoded protein is CSATSGAAYNEQFF.

This rearrangement joins TRBV20-1 to TRBJ2-5; D unresolved. The CDR3 has 13 residues. Germline-derived CDR1 and CDR2 are DFQATT and SNEGSKA (reference sequence). Trimming removed 1 base from V and 0 bases from J, with 6 bases in between. The CDR3 protein is CSARGPYQETQYF. The CDR3 DNA is TGCAGTGCTAGAGGTCCGTACCAAGAGACCCAGTACTTC.

The V gene is TRBV11-2, the J gene TRBJ2-3; TRBD1 or TRBD2 may be the D gene (5 bases each). Trimming removed 2 bases at V and 0 bases at J, with 15 bases between. The germline V gene encodes CDR1 SGHAT and CDR2 FQNNGV. CDR3 length equals 17 residues. In nucleotides, the CDR3 is TGTGCCAGCAGCTTACTCACCGGGACGGTAAGCACAGATACGCAGTATTTT. Translation: CASSLLTGTVSTDTQYF.

The sample holds a few counts of this clonotype. This rearrangement joins TRBV10-3 to TRBJ1-4; D call uncertain. From germline, CDR1 is ENHRY and CDR2 SYGVKD. The CDR3 sequence is 15 residues long. V lost 3 bases, J lost 1 base, and 9 bases lay in between. As DNA, the CDR3 is TGTGCCATCAGTGACCGGGGAGGAACTAATGAAAAACTGTTTTTT. Protein product: CAISDRGGTNEKLFF.

This clonotype has a handful of counts. The chain joins TRBV7-2 to TRBJ1-5, with 8 nucleotides matching TRBD1. Germline V CDR1 and CDR2: SGHTA, FQGNSA. The CDR3 is made up of 16 amino acids. The V segment lost 3 bases and the J segment 6 bases; nucleotides outside the gene matches: 10. CDR3 nucleotides: TGTGCCAGCAGCTTCTTGGGGACAGGTGGTGCTCAGCCCCAGCATTTT. This codes for CASSFLGTGGAQPQHF.

The chain combines TRBV9 with TRBJ2-7; 11 nucleotides agree with TRBD2. The junction had 7 bases not matched to a gene; V was cut back by 5 bases and J by 3 bases. Germline CDR1 SGDLS, CDR2 YYNGEE. The CDR3 sequence is 15 residues long. In nucleotides, the CDR3 is TGTGCCAGCAGTCGAACTAGCGGGAGTGTCTACGAGCAGTACTTC. The encoded protein is CASSRTSGSVYEQYF.

This clonotype was seen a few times. The chain combines TRBV2 with TRBJ1-5; D gene uncertain. Germline V gives CDR1 SNHLY, CDR2 FYNNEI. CDR3 size: 14 residues. The V end lost 0 bases, the J end lost 5 bases, and 8 bases lay between the germline ends. CDR3 in amino acids: CASSEAGRDQPQHF. The CDR3 DNA follows: TGTGCCAGCAGTGAAGCGGGTCGGGATCAGCCCCAGCATTTT. Variable domain in full (rest from reference TRBV2 and TRBJ1-5): EPEVTQTPSHQVTQMGQEVILRCVPISNHLYFYWYRQILGQKVEFLVSFYNNEISEKSEIFDDQFSVERPDGSNFTLKIRSTKLEDSAMYFCASSEAGRDQPQHFGDGTRLSIL.

The chain couples TRBV20-1 to TRBJ1-4; D uncertain. This CDR3 comprises 15 residues. V was trimmed by 0 bases and J by 8 bases, leaving 16 bases between them. Germline V gene data show CDR1 as DFQATT and CDR2 as SNEGSKA (reference sequence). Here the CDR3 reads CSARDFKIGSEKLFF. The DNA for the CDR3 is TGCAGTGCTAGAGATTTTAAGATCGGATCCGAAAAACTGTTTTTT.

Only a few counts were recorded for this clonotype. The chain couples TRBV6-1 to TRBJ2-7; TRBD2 is a possible D gene (7 bases). With 6 bases removed from V and 2 bases from J, the gap between germline ends came to 14 bases. The length of the CDR3 is 14 residues. Germline V gives CDR1 MNHNS, CDR2 SASEGT. The CDR3 loop is CASRREGVTYEQYF. In DNA form, the CDR3 reads TGTGCCAGCAGGAGGGAGGGGGTTACCTACGAGCAGTACTTC.

This clonotype was seen only a few times. J is TRBJ1-4 and V is TRBV7-2; possible D gene TRBD1, 5 bases. The V end was cut by 1 base, the J end by 3 bases, with 12 bases between. Germline CDR1 is SGHTA and CDR2 is FQGNSA. The CDR3 runs 16 residues. CDR3 in DNA: TGTGCCAGCAGCTTAGTCAGGGCGGGAGCTAATGAAAAACTGTTTTTT. Its translation: CASSLVRAGANEKLFF.

CDR3 sequence: CASSRGQGAPNTQYF. As DNA, the CDR3 is TGTGCCAGCAGTCGCGGACAGGGGGCTCCTAATACGCAGTATTTT. The chain combines TRBV11-2 with TRBJ2-3; the match to TRBD1 covers 11 bases. The CDR3 has 15 residues. Germline CDR1 reads SGHAT; CDR2 reads FQNNGV. With 6 bases clipped from V and 7 bases from J, the junction kept 9 bases outside the gene matches. Supplemented by reference TRBV11-2 and TRBJ2-3, the full variable domain reads EAGVAQSPRYKIIEKRQSVAFWCNPISGHATLYWYQQILGQGPKLLIQFQNNGVVDDSQLPKDRFSAERLKGVDSTLKIQPAKLEDSAVYLCASSRGQGAPNTQYFGPGTRLTVL.

This clonotype showed up just a few times. The rearrangement uses TRBV20-1 and TRBJ2-2, with D possibly being TRBD2 (7 bases). The CDR3 runs to 16 residues. Germline V lookup: CDR1 DFQATT, CDR2 SNEGSKA (reference sequence). Trimming stripped 4 bases from V and 7 bases from J, with 22 bases between. CDR3 sequence reads: CSATLPGQGRVGELFF. CDR3 bases: TGCAGTGCTACTCTCCCGGGGCAGGGGAGGGTCGGGGAGCTGTTTTTT.

This chain joins TRBV4-3 and TRBJ2-1; no firm D call. CDR3 length: 15 amino acids. Germline CDR1 LGHNA, CDR2 YSLEER. The V gene lost 0 bases and the J gene lost 1 base, with 7 bases spanning the gap. The CDR3 region has the DNA TGCGCCAGCAGCCAAGAGGCTTGGTCCTACAATGAGCAGTTCTTC. This sequence encodes CASSQEAWSYNEQFF.

This clonotype occurred many times. V and J are TRBV29-1 and TRBJ2-3; 12 bases fit TRBD2. CDR1 SQVTM and CDR2 ANQGSEA come from the germline V gene. CDR3 size: 16 residues. The J segment lost 2 bases and the V segment lost 5 bases, leaving 8 bases of the junction unmatched. CDR3 sequence reads: CSVSGLAGSHTDTQYF. CDR3 DNA: TGCAGCGTTTCCGGACTAGCGGGGTCACACACAGATACGCAGTATTTT.

The gene calls are TRBV20-1 and TRBJ2-3, with 11 bases identical to TRBD2. The germline CDR1 and CDR2 sequences are DFQATT and SNEGSKA (reference sequence). This CDR3 contains 16 residues. DNA for the CDR3: TGCAGCACCACCCGAGGGGTAGCGGGAGGGACAGATACGCAGTATTTT. Translated, it gives CSTTRGVAGGTDTQYF.

The chain links TRBV28 to TRBJ2-5, with a tentative D call TRBD1 (6 bases). The CDR3 spans 15 residues. Looked up from germline, CDR1 is MDHEN and CDR2 is SYDVKM. V lost 4 bases and J 5 bases, leaving 17 bases between the germline ends. CDR3 loop: CASSYTRTVRETQYF. CDR3 in DNA: TGTGCCAGCAGTTATACCAGGACAGTTCGGGAGACCCAGTACTTC.

The gene calls are TRBV24-1 and TRBJ2-7; perhaps TRBD1 as D (5 bases). V lost 1 base and J 0 bases, leaving 12 bases between the germline ends. CDR1 and CDR2 from the germline V gene are KGHDR and SFDVKD. CDR3 length: 16 amino acids. CDR3 bases: TGTGCCACCAGTGATTTCTTGACAGTCAGCTCCTACGAGCAGTACTTC. Its protein product is CATSDFLTVSSYEQYF.

This clonotype was seen only once. The V gene is TRBV20-1, the J gene TRBJ2-5; 10 bases match TRBD2. The CDR3 sequence is 14 residues long. Germline V gene sequence: CDR1 DFQATT, CDR2 SNEGSKA (reference sequence). The trim removed 6 bases at V and 1 base at J, leaving 5 bases unmatched. The CDR3 here is CSAPAGGRQETQYF. The CDR3 nucleotides read TGCAGTGCCCCAGCGGGGGGGCGCCAAGAGACCCAGTACTTC.

The V call is TRBV6-5, the J call TRBJ1-1; D is perhaps TRBD1 (5 bases). Trimming took off 0 bases at V and 0 bases at J, with 8 bases between the two ends. The CDR3 has 15 residues. The germline V gene has CDR1 MNHEY and CDR2 SVGAGI. CDR3 sequence reads: CASSYSGVMNTEAFF. CDR3 in DNA: TGTGCCAGCAGTTACTCGGGGGTAATGAACACTGAAGCTTTCTTT.

The V call is TRBV5-1, the J call TRBJ1-6, with a weak D call TRBD1 (6 bases). V was cut by 0 bases and J by 10 bases, with 14 bases left in between. The CDR3 is 15 residues long. Germline CDR1 is SGHRS and CDR2 is YFSETQ. The CDR3 DNA sequence: TGCGCCAGCAGCTTGGCGCGGGGGCAAGGATCACCCCTCCACTTT. It is translated as CASSLARGQGSPLHF.

V and J are TRBV10-3 and TRBJ2-7, with 8 bases fitting TRBD1. Germline V gene lookup returns CDR1 ENHRY and CDR2 SYGVKD. After removal of 11 bases from V and 5 bases from J, the junction contained 11 bases not matched to a gene. CDR3 length: 13 amino acids. This CDR3 reads CAGADRVSDEQYF. The CDR3, as DNA: TGTGCCGGAGCGGACAGGGTATCTGACGAGCAGTACTTC.